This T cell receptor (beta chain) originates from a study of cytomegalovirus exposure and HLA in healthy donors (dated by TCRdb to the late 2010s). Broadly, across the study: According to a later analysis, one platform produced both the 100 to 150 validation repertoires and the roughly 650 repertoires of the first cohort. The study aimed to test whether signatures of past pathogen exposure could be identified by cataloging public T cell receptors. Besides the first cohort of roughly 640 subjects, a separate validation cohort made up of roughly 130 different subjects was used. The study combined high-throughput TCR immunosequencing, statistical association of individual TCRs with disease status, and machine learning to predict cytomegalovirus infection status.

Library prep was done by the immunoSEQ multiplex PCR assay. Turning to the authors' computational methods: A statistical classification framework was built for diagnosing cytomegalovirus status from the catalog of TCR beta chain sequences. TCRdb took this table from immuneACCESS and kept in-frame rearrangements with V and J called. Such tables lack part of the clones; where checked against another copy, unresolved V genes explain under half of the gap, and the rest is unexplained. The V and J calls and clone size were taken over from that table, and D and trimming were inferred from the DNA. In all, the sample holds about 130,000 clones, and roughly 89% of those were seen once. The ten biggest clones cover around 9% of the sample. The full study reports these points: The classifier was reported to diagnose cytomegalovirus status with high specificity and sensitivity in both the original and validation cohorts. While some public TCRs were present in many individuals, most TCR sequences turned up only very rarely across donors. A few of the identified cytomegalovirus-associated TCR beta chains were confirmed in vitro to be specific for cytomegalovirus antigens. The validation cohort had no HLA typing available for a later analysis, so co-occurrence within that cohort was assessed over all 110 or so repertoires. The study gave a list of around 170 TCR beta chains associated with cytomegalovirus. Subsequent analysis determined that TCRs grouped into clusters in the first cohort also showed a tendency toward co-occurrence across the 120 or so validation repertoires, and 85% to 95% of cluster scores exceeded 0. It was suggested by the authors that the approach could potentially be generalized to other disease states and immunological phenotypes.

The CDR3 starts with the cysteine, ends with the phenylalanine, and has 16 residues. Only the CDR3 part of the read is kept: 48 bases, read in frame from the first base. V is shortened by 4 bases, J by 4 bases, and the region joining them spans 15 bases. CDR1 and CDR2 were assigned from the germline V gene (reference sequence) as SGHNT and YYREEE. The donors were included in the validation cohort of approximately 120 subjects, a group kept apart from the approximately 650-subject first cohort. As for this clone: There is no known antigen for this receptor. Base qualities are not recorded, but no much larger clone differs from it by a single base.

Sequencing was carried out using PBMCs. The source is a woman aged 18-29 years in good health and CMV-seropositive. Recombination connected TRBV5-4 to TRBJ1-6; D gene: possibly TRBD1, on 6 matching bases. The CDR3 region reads CASSTGTPTYNSPLHF. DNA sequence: TGTGCCAGCAGCACCGGGACACCAACTTATAATTCACCCCTCCACTTT.